This is a list of T cell receptor beta chains from one sample in a study of cytomegalovirus exposure and HLA in healthy donors. TCRdb's copy holds only in-frame clones and misses some; the assay was immunoSEQ multiplex PCR. The sample carries approximately 170,000 clones, more than 60% recorded once. Material: PBMCs. The origin of the receptors is a woman aged 40 to 49 in good health and CMV-seropositive. The CDR3 runs from the conserved cysteine through the conserved F or W. D genes are given only for firm matches. Clone size is shown for a subset of rows, as once, few, many or a class of expanded clone.

clone_size,v_call,d_call,cdr3_length,j_call,cdr3_aa,cdr3_nt
.,TRBV7-6,.,13,TRBJ2-3,CASSLGLADTQYF,TGTGCCAGCAGCTTAGGGCTGGCAGATACGCAGTATTTT
few,TRBV2,.,12,TRBJ2-1,CASREQGYEQFF,TGTGCCAGCAGGGAACAGGGTTATGAGCAGTTCTTC
.,TRBV19,.,11,TRBJ2-1,CASTPFYEQFF,TGTGCCAGTACCCCTTTTTATGAGCAGTTCTTC
.,TRBV18,TRBD1,15,TRBJ1-2,CASSPPGQGPYGYTF,TGTGCCAGCTCACCACCCGGACAGGGACCTTATGGCTACACCTTC
.,TRBV4-2,TRBD1,17,TRBJ1-1,CASSHPDRGRSNTEAFF,TGTGCCAGCAGCCACCCGGACAGGGGCCGATCGAACACTGAAGCTTTCTTT
.,TRBV30,.,14,TRBJ1-5,CAWTRRGSRQPQHF,TGTGCCTGGACCCGGCGGGGAAGTCGGCAGCCCCAGCATTTT
.,TRBV6-1,.,15,TRBJ2-5,CASSVFQGLKETQYF,TGTGCCAGCAGTGTCTTTCAGGGGCTGAAGGAGACCCAGTACTTC
.,TRBV6-6,.,12,TRBJ2-3,CAIAGWRDTQYF,TGTGCCATCGCCGGGTGGCGGGATACGCAGTATTTT
few,TRBV4-2,TRBD1,14,TRBJ2-7,CASSQTGGAYEQYF,TGTGCCAGCAGCCAGACAGGGGGAGCCTACGAGCAGTACTTC
once,TRBV30,.,14,TRBJ2-5,CAWSPRLLRETQYF,TGTGCCTGGAGCCCCCGACTTCTCCGAGAGACCCAGTACTTC
.,TRBV27,TRBD1,15,TRBJ1-6,CASSSGGRGQSPLHF,TGTGCCAGCAGCTCCGGCGGCAGGGGGCAGTCACCCCTCCACTTT
few,TRBV5-8,.,13,TRBJ1-1,CASSFEDRTEAFF,TGTGCCAGCAGCTTTGAGGATAGGACTGAAGCTTTCTTT
.,TRBV19,.,15,TRBJ2-5,CASSTSIGLMETQYF,TGTGCCAGTAGTACTTCCATTGGGCTCATGGAGACCCAGTACTTC
.,TRBV28,TRBD2,15,TRBJ2-1,CASSLPGGPRNEQFF,TGTGCCAGCAGTTTACCGGGGGGGCCTCGGAATGAGCAGTTCTTC
.,TRBV30,.,15,TRBJ2-2,CAWSPTQWNTGELFF,TGTGCCTGGAGTCCAACCCAGTGGAACACCGGGGAGCTGTTTTTT
.,TRBV6-1,.,13,TRBJ1-3,CASSPTRGGTIYF,TGTGCCAGCAGTCCAACCCGGGGGGGCACCATATATTTT
.,TRBV7-9,.,14,TRBJ1-4,CASRPGHGNEKLFF,TGTGCCAGCAGACCGGGACATGGTAATGAAAAACTGTTTTTT
once,TRBV6-4,.,12,TRBJ2-2,CASSSSAGELFF,TGTGCCAGCAGCTCCTCGGCCGGGGAGCTGTTTTTT
.,TRBV6-6,TRBD1,16,TRBJ2-7,CASSLRPGQGAYEQYF,TGTGCCAGCAGCCTCCGTCCGGGACAGGGGGCCTACGAGCAGTACTTC
.,TRBV9,.,14,TRBJ2-7,CASSVATGGYEQYF,TGTGCCAGCAGCGTCGCGACAGGCGGGTACGAGCAGTACTTC
few,TRBV19,.,14,TRBJ2-4,CASRGSGAANIQYF,TGTGCCAGTAGAGGATCAGGCGCCGCAAACATTCAGTACTTC
.,TRBV2,TRBD1,15,TRBJ2-1,CASRTGTGERNEQFF,TGTGCCAGCAGGACCGGGACAGGGGAAAGGAATGAGCAGTTCTTC
.,TRBV6-5,.,13,TRBJ2-7,CASRARGGHEQYF,TGTGCCAGCAGGGCCAGGGGAGGGCACGAGCAGTACTTC
.,TRBV6-5,TRBD1,15,TRBJ1-1,CASSTRTGPNTEAFF,TGTGCCAGCAGTACACGGACAGGTCCGAACACTGAAGCTTTCTTT
few,TRBV6-5,TRBD1,14,TRBJ1-1,CASRRDSPNTEAFF,TGTGCCAGCCGCCGGGACAGCCCAAACACTGAAGCTTTCTTT
.,TRBV27,TRBD1,16,TRBJ2-3,CASSFGTGFSTDTQYF,TGTGCCAGCAGTTTTGGGACAGGTTTTAGCACAGATACGCAGTATTTT
.,TRBV11-2,.,14,TRBJ1-6,CASSSGQINSPLHF,TGTGCCAGCAGCTCCGGACAGATAAATTCACCCCTCCACTTT
.,TRBV19,.,16,TRBJ1-1,CASSILIEGRYTEAFF,TGTGCCAGTAGTATCTTGATCGAGGGTAGGTACACTGAAGCTTTCTTT
.,TRBV4-3,.,15,TRBJ1-4,CASSQDGQGLRKLFF,TGCGCCAGCAGCCAAGACGGCCAGGGACTGCGAAAACTGTTTTTT
.,TRBV29-1,.,14,TRBJ2-1,CSVAPGTFYNEQFF,TGCAGCGTTGCCCCCGGGACATTTTACAATGAGCAGTTCTTC
.,TRBV6-1,TRBD1,15,TRBJ1-4,CASSPGGTGNEKLFF,TGTGCCAGCAGTCCCGGCGGGACAGGGAATGAAAAACTGTTTTTT